Listed below are T cell receptor beta chains from one sample, sequenced in a study of shared clonotypes between healthy human individuals. Sequencing used immunoSEQ multiplex PCR; TCRdb keeps in-frame clones, though not all of them. There are 850,000 to 1,200,000 clones in the sample; about 74% occur only once, and nearly 1.5% lies in the top ten. The material sequenced was memory CD4+ T cells sorted from blood. These receptors came from a young man in good health. Each CDR3 is given with its conserved first and last residue. The order of the fields is D gene, clone size, J gene, V gene, CDR3 protein, CDR3 DNA. D genes are given only for firm matches. Size is stated for part of the rows, as once, few or many counts, or as a class when the clone is expanded.

d_gene: .
abundance: .
j_gene: TRBJ1-1
v_gene: TRBV27
CDR3aa: CASSEQGRVNTEAFF
CDR3nt: TGTGCCAGCAGCGAACAGGGTAGGGTGAACACTGAAGCTTTCTTT

d_gene: TRBD1
abundance: .
j_gene: TRBJ1-3
v_gene: TRBV6-1
CDR3aa: CASSEATLVPGQVDTIYF
CDR3nt: TGTGCCAGCAGTGAAGCAACCCTTGTCCCGGGACAGGTGGACACCATATATTTT

d_gene: .
abundance: .
j_gene: TRBJ1-1
v_gene: TRBV7-9
CDR3aa: CASSGRLGGTSDTEAFF
CDR3nt: TGTGCCAGCAGCGGCCGCTTGGGAGGGACGTCGGACACTGAAGCTTTCTTT

d_gene: .
abundance: .
j_gene: TRBJ2-2
v_gene: TRBV19
CDR3aa: CASSLRRNTGELFF
CDR3nt: TGTGCCAGTAGTCTGAGACGGAACACCGGGGAGCTGTTTTTT

d_gene: .
abundance: .
j_gene: TRBJ1-4
v_gene: TRBV7-9
CDR3aa: CASSPKGTTNEKLFF
CDR3nt: TGTGCCAGCAGCCCTAAGGGCACAACTAATGAAAAACTGTTTTTT

d_gene: TRBD2
abundance: .
j_gene: TRBJ2-2
v_gene: TRBV5-6
CDR3aa: CASSSGTSKGTGELFF
CDR3nt: TGTGCCAGCAGCTCCGGGACTAGTAAAGGGACCGGGGAGCTGTTTTTT

d_gene: .
abundance: few
j_gene: TRBJ1-1
v_gene: TRBV18
CDR3aa: CASSPLADASAAFF
CDR3nt: TGTGCCAGCTCACCACTCGCGGACGCCAGTGCTGCTTTCTTT

d_gene: TRBD2
abundance: once
j_gene: TRBJ2-7
v_gene: TRBV28
CDR3aa: CASSARLAATYEQYF
CDR3nt: TGTGCCAGCAGTGCAAGACTAGCGGCAACCTACGAGCAGTACTTC

d_gene: .
abundance: once
j_gene: TRBJ1-6
v_gene: TRBV4-1
CDR3aa: CASSLLGGNSPLHF
CDR3nt: TGCGCCAGCAGCCTACTGGGTGGGAATTCACCCCTCCACTTT

d_gene: TRBD1
abundance: .
j_gene: TRBJ1-2
v_gene: TRBV6-6
CDR3aa: CASTGQGNYGYTF
CDR3nt: TGTGCCAGCACCGGACAGGGTAACTATGGCTACACCTTC

d_gene: TRBD1
abundance: once
j_gene: TRBJ2-1
v_gene: TRBV27
CDR3aa: CASSPIGQGEQFF
CDR3nt: TGTGCCAGCAGTCCTATCGGACAGGGGGAGCAGTTCTTC

d_gene: .
abundance: .
j_gene: TRBJ2-7
v_gene: TRBV7-9
CDR3aa: CASSLQGGVYEQYF
CDR3nt: TGTGCCAGCAGCTTACAGGGAGGAGTCTACGAGCAGTACTTC

d_gene: .
abundance: .
j_gene: TRBJ2-5
v_gene: TRBV9
CDR3aa: CASSQVGGNQETQYF
CDR3nt: TGTGCCAGCAGCCAAGTAGGGGGGAACCAAGAGACCCAGTACTTC

d_gene: .
abundance: .
j_gene: TRBJ1-5
v_gene: TRBV20-1
CDR3aa: CSAGGTSAQHF
CDR3nt: TGCAGTGCGGGCGGGACCTCGGCCCAGCATTTT

d_gene: TRBD2
abundance: once
j_gene: TRBJ2-7
v_gene: TRBV2
CDR3aa: CASKGATSGGSYEQYF
CDR3nt: TGTGCCAGCAAGGGGGCGACTAGCGGGGGATCCTACGAGCAGTACTTC

d_gene: .
abundance: .
j_gene: TRBJ2-1
v_gene: TRBV5-1
CDR3aa: CASSDGTFYNEQFF
CDR3nt: TGCGCCAGCAGCGACGGGACTTTCTACAATGAGCAGTTCTTC

d_gene: .
abundance: .
j_gene: TRBJ2-3
v_gene: TRBV5-1
CDR3aa: CASSQDGRHTDTQYF
CDR3nt: TGCGCCAGCAGCCAAGACGGTCGTCACACAGATACGCAGTATTTT

d_gene: .
abundance: .
j_gene: TRBJ1-3
v_gene: TRBV30
CDR3aa: CAWDTLRVTTGNTIYF
CDR3nt: TGTGCCTGGGACACCCTTCGGGTTACGACTGGAAACACCATATATTTT

d_gene: .
abundance: .
j_gene: TRBJ2-3
v_gene: TRBV10-3
CDR3aa: CAISEFPGPSTDTQYF
CDR3nt: TGTGCCATCAGTGAGTTTCCAGGGCCTAGCACAGATACGCAGTATTTT

d_gene: TRBD2
abundance: .
j_gene: TRBJ2-2
v_gene: TRBV19
CDR3aa: CASSIVAGASGELFF
CDR3nt: TGTGCCAGTAGTATAGTAGCGGGAGCTTCGGGGGAGCTGTTTTTT

d_gene: .
abundance: few
j_gene: TRBJ1-6
v_gene: TRBV7-3
CDR3aa: CASSPGTENSPLHF
CDR3nt: TGTGCCAGCAGCCCCGGGACGGAGAATTCACCCCTCCACTTT

d_gene: .
abundance: .
j_gene: TRBJ2-1
v_gene: TRBV6-4
CDR3aa: CASRISGSSYNEQFF
CDR3nt: TGTGCCAGCAGGATTAGCGGAAGCTCCTACAATGAGCAGTTCTTC

d_gene: .
abundance: .
j_gene: TRBJ2-5
v_gene: TRBV30
CDR3aa: CAWKAGQYQETQYF
CDR3nt: TGTGCCTGGAAAGCTGGGCAGTACCAAGAGACCCAGTACTTC

d_gene: .
abundance: .
j_gene: TRBJ1-2
v_gene: TRBV10-2
CDR3aa: CASSERTFYGYTF
CDR3nt: TGCGCCAGCAGTGAAAGGACATTCTATGGCTACACCTTC

d_gene: .
abundance: .
j_gene: TRBJ1-3
v_gene: TRBV6-1
CDR3aa: CASSEQRGAGNTIYF
CDR3nt: TGTGCCAGCAGTGAACAAAGGGGGGCTGGAAACACCATATATTTT

d_gene: .
abundance: .
j_gene: TRBJ1-2
v_gene: TRBV18
CDR3aa: CASSPIGVAQNYGYTF
CDR3nt: TGTGCCAGCTCACCAATCGGGGTGGCACAGAACTATGGCTACACCTTC

d_gene: .
abundance: .
j_gene: TRBJ1-2
v_gene: TRBV20-1
CDR3aa: CSARSGKGYTF
CDR3nt: TGCAGTGCGCGATCGGGGAAGGGCTACACCTTC

d_gene: .
abundance: .
j_gene: TRBJ1-6
v_gene: TRBV19
CDR3aa: CASSIQGGNPLHF
CDR3nt: TGTGCCAGTAGTATCCAGGGAGGTAACCCCCTCCACTTT

d_gene: .
abundance: .
j_gene: TRBJ2-2
v_gene: TRBV6-6
CDR3aa: CASSYSGNTGELFF
CDR3nt: TGTGCCAGCAGTTACTCGGGGAACACCGGGGAGCTGTTTTTT

d_gene: .
abundance: .
j_gene: TRBJ1-2
v_gene: TRBV7-8
CDR3aa: CASSLGTTKTF
CDR3nt: TGTGCCAGCAGCTTAGGGACAACGAAAACCTTC

d_gene: .
abundance: .
j_gene: TRBJ2-7
v_gene: TRBV7-8
CDR3aa: CASSLVGASSYEQYF
CDR3nt: TGTGCCAGCAGCTTAGTCGGCGCCTCCTCCTACGAGCAGTACTTC

d_gene: TRBD1
abundance: .
j_gene: TRBJ1-5
v_gene: TRBV15
CDR3aa: CATSRERTGIQPQHF
CDR3nt: TGTGCCACCAGCAGAGAACGGACAGGGATCCAGCCCCAGCATTTT

d_gene: TRBD2
abundance: .
j_gene: TRBJ2-3
v_gene: TRBV5-1
CDR3aa: CASSLGLADSTDTQYF
CDR3nt: TGCGCCAGCAGTCTCGGACTAGCGGATAGCACAGATACGCAGTATTTT

d_gene: .
abundance: few
j_gene: TRBJ1-1
v_gene: TRBV10-1
CDR3aa: CASSEWSYTEAFF
CDR3nt: TGCGCCAGCAGTGAGTGGAGTTACACTGAAGCTTTCTTT

d_gene: .
abundance: .
j_gene: TRBJ1-3
v_gene: TRBV19
CDR3aa: CASNLRDTIYF
CDR3nt: TGTGCCAGTAACCTCCGGGACACCATATATTTT

d_gene: .
abundance: .
j_gene: TRBJ1-1
v_gene: TRBV5-1
CDR3aa: CASSLEGQGKNTEAFF
CDR3nt: TGCGCCAGCAGCTTGGAGGGGCAGGGCAAGAACACTGAAGCTTTCTTT

d_gene: .
abundance: once
j_gene: TRBJ2-5
v_gene: TRBV7-2
CDR3aa: CASSLGKGETQYF
CDR3nt: TGTGCCAGCAGCTTAGGGAAGGGAGAGACCCAGTACTTC

d_gene: TRBD1
abundance: .
j_gene: TRBJ1-3
v_gene: TRBV7-2
CDR3aa: CASSFGTVSGNTIYF
CDR3nt: TGTGCCAGCAGCTTTGGGACAGTCTCTGGAAACACCATATATTTT

d_gene: TRBD1
abundance: .
j_gene: TRBJ1-1
v_gene: TRBV27
CDR3aa: CASSTLDRADTEAFF
CDR3nt: TGTGCCAGCAGTACTCTGGACAGGGCGGACACTGAAGCTTTCTTT

d_gene: TRBD2
abundance: once
j_gene: TRBJ2-4
v_gene: TRBV10-3
CDR3aa: CAISESLAGVENIQYF
CDR3nt: TGTGCCATCAGTGAATCCCTAGCGGGAGTGGAAAACATTCAGTACTTC

d_gene: TRBD1
abundance: .
j_gene: TRBJ1-5
v_gene: TRBV2
CDR3aa: CASRPGQGIVGNQPQHF
CDR3nt: TGTGCCAGCAGGCCGGGACAGGGCATTGTGGGCAATCAGCCCCAGCATTTT

d_gene: .
abundance: .
j_gene: TRBJ2-2
v_gene: TRBV6-4
CDR3aa: CASSDQGKGTGELFF
CDR3nt: TGTGCCAGCAGTGATCAGGGGAAAGGTACCGGGGAGCTGTTTTTT

d_gene: .
abundance: .
j_gene: TRBJ2-7
v_gene: TRBV5-6
CDR3aa: CASSHQGTGEQYF
CDR3nt: TGTGCCAGCAGCCATCAAGGGACTGGGGAGCAGTACTTC

d_gene: TRBD2
abundance: .
j_gene: TRBJ2-5
v_gene: TRBV5-1
CDR3aa: CASSLAPSGGQGTQYF
CDR3nt: TGCGCCAGCAGCTTGGCCCCTAGCGGGGGCCAGGGGACCCAGTACTTC

d_gene: .
abundance: .
j_gene: TRBJ1-5
v_gene: TRBV7-2
CDR3aa: CASSQTAAGTMVPQHF
CDR3nt: TGTGCCAGCAGTCAAACGGCTGCAGGGACGATGGTGCCCCAGCATTTT

d_gene: .
abundance: .
j_gene: TRBJ2-1
v_gene: TRBV5-1
CDR3aa: CASSSERGEQFF
CDR3nt: TGCGCCAGCAGCTCCGAAAGGGGTGAGCAGTTCTTC

d_gene: .
abundance: .
j_gene: TRBJ1-4
v_gene: TRBV5-1
CDR3aa: CASSSGREDEKLFF
CDR3nt: TGCGCCAGCAGCTCGGGACGGGAGGATGAAAAACTGTTTTTT

d_gene: .
abundance: .
j_gene: TRBJ1-6
v_gene: TRBV5-6
CDR3aa: CASSLRGPPLHF
CDR3nt: TGTGCCAGCAGCTTGCGGGGACCACCCCTCCACTTT